This T cell receptor (beta chain) was identified during a study of T cell repertoires in cytomegalovirus infection. Study at large: HLA-B-restricted CMV epitopes that are well studied were used alongside recently identified HLA-C-restricted ones. Matching HLA type, along with CMV infection, was indicated by public TCR beta signatures. Study-level results: In two of eight donors, the top clonotype was HLA-C-restricted CMV-specific. Cumulative frequency (of public TCR beta family members) identified carriers of CMV plus the relevant HLA.

Each CDR3 protein gets one entry after TCRdb re-called the reads with MiXCR. The sample contains about half a million distinct CDR3 sequences, around 35% of which appear only once. This clonotype was counted between two and nine times. Antigen specificity is unknown. CDR3 length: 20 amino acids. From germline, CDR1 is SGHTA and CDR2 FQGNSA. Trimming at V came to 5 bases and at J to 10 bases, leaving 28 bases not matched to a gene. The sequenced sample was cultured PBMCs, obtained from culture after CMV antigen stimulation. The sequence was collected from a human donor in good health (CMV status not recorded). Some clones in this sample may be carry-over from other donors' samples. The rearrangement uses TRBV7-2 and TRBJ2-1; 8 positions agree with TRBD2. The CDR3 loop is CASSIQVPGLGTPSFREQFF. The CDR3 DNA follows: TGTGCCAGCAGCATACAAGTCCCGGGACTAGGGACCCCGTCGTTTCGCGAGCAGTTCTTC. Together with reference TRBV7-2 and TRBJ2-1, the CDR3 gives the full variable domain: GAGVSQSPSNKVTEKGKDVELRCDPISGHTALYWYRQSLGQGLEFLIYFQGNSAPDKSGLPSDRFSAERTGGSVSTLTIQRTQQEDSAVYLCASSIQVPGLGTPSFREQFFGPGTRLTVL.